A selection of T cell receptor beta chains follows, all from one sample in a study of Ad26.COV2.S vaccination and SARS-CoV-2 variants. TCRdb's table, derived via immunoSEQ multiplex PCR, lists solely in-frame clones and lacks some. The repertoire holds hundreds of thousands of clones, with more than 75% as singletons. The starting material was peripheral blood, obtained in a trial of Ad26.COV2.S vaccine versus placebo. The receptors here all came from a person aged 18 to 59 who received the Ad26.COV2.S COVID-19 vaccine or a placebo. Each CDR3 is given with its conserved first and last residue. A D gene is named only where the DNA matches it firmly. Size is stated for part of the rows, as once, few or many counts, or as a class when the clone is expanded.

TRBD1	TRBV10-3	TRBJ2-2	NA	CAIRTGTGGAPGGELFF	TGTGCCATCAGAACCGGGACAGGGGGCGCCCCGGGCGGGGAGCTGTTTTTT
TRBD1	TRBV5-1	TRBJ2-1	NA	CASSLADRGRENEQFF	TGCGCCAGCAGCTTGGCGGACAGGGGGCGCGAAAATGAGCAGTTCTTC
TRBD1	TRBV7-8	TRBJ1-2	NA	CASSLRGQGNYTF	TGTGCCAGCAGCTTAAGGGGACAGGGGAACTACACCTTC
NA	TRBV3-1/TRBV3-2	TRBJ1-2	NA	CASSQREGRGGYTF	TGTGCCAGCAGCCAAAGAGAGGGCAGGGGTGGCTACACCTTC
TRBD1	TRBV18	TRBJ1-5	NA	CASSPQGDYQPQHF	TGTGCCAGCTCACCGCAGGGGGATTATCAGCCCCAGCATTTT
NA	TRBV5-8	TRBJ2-5	NA	CASSSVFQETQYF	TGTGCCAGCAGCTCAGTGTTCCAAGAGACCCAGTACTTC
NA	TRBV5-1	TRBJ1-5	NA	CASSLVGGQPQHF	TGCGCCAGCAGCTTGGTGGGCGGCCAGCCCCAGCATTTT
NA	TRBV29-1	TRBJ1-2	NA	CSVGAGVSYGGYTF	TGCAGCGTTGGGGCAGGGGTATCCTATGGTGGCTACACCTTC
NA	TRBV6-5	TRBJ1-1	NA	CASSYPSGVYTEAFF	TGTGCCAGCAGTTATCCCTCGGGAGTCTACACTGAAGCTTTCTTT
NA	TRBV5-5	TRBJ1-4	NA	CASSLIVVATNEKLFF	TGTGCCAGCAGCTTGATCGTGGTTGCAACTAATGAAAAACTGTTTTTT
NA	TRBV3-1/TRBV3-2	TRBJ1-5	NA	CASSPGQGNQPQHF	TGTGCCAGCAGCCCGGGCCAGGGCAATCAGCCCCAGCATTTT
TRBD1	TRBV19	TRBJ1-2	NA	CASSPDRGGGYTF	TGTGCCAGTAGCCCGGACAGGGGGGGAGGCTACACCTTC
NA	TRBV5-1	TRBJ2-5	NA	CASSRNQGQETQYF	TGCGCCAGCAGCCGAAATCAAGGACAAGAGACCCAGTACTTC
NA	TRBV10-3	TRBJ2-1	NA	CAISGPGTRSDEQFF	TGTGCCATCTCGGGTCCGGGGACTCGGTCCGATGAGCAGTTCTTC
NA	TRBV6-2/TRBV6-3	TRBJ2-1	NA	CASSPLGGREVDEQFF	TGTGCCAGCAGTCCCCTCGGGGGTAGGGAGGTTGATGAGCAGTTCTTC
NA	TRBV7-2	TRBJ1-2	NA	CASSLAPTVGARAGYTF	TGTGCCAGCAGCTTAGCGCCTACAGTTGGGGCCAGGGCGGGCTACACCTTC
TRBD1	TRBV7-2	TRBJ1-2	NA	CASSPGQYGYTF	TGTGCCAGCAGCCCGGGACAGTATGGCTACACCTTC
NA	TRBV7-2	TRBJ1-3	NA	CASTYGTTWPGNTIYF	TGTGCCAGCACCTACGGGACCACATGGCCTGGAAACACCATATATTTT
NA	TRBV5-1	TRBJ1-5	NA	CASSATGNQPQHF	TGCGCCAGCAGCGCCACAGGGAACCAGCCCCAGCATTTT
TRBD1	TRBV29-1	TRBJ2-3	once	CSVEKGGADTQYF	TGCAGCGTTGAGAAAGGGGGCGCAGATACGCAGTATTTT
NA	TRBV28	TRBJ2-3	once	CASSPLRYAGDTQYF	TGTGCCAGCAGTCCCTTACGGTACGCAGGAGATACGCAGTATTTT
TRBD1	TRBV3-1/TRBV3-2	TRBJ1-2	NA	CASSQTGAGDYGYTF	TGTGCCAGCAGCCAAACAGGGGCCGGGGACTATGGCTACACCTTC
NA	TRBV4-1	TRBJ2-1	NA	CASSQPNLRSYNEQFF	TGCGCCAGCAGCCAACCAAACCTGCGGTCCTACAATGAGCAGTTCTTC
NA	TRBV7-8	TRBJ2-7	NA	CASSFSIARGMYEQYF	TGTGCCAGCAGCTTCTCTATTGCGCGGGGAATGTACGAGCAGTACTTC
NA	TRBV5-1	TRBJ2-2	NA	CASSLEGGSGNTGELFF	TGCGCCAGCAGCTTGGAGGGGGGCTCCGGGAACACCGGGGAGCTGTTTTTT
NA	TRBV5-1	TRBJ1-1	few	CASSSHGAGLNTEAFF	TGCGCCAGCAGTTCCCACGGGGCGGGATTGAACACTGAAGCTTTCTTT
TRBD2	TRBV29-1	TRBJ2-1	NA	CSVEDGRSSYNEQFF	TGCAGCGTTGAGGACGGGAGGTCCTCCTACAATGAGCAGTTCTTC
TRBD2	TRBV5-1	TRBJ2-7	many	CASSGAGDYEQYF	TGCGCCAGCTCGGGAGCGGGAGACTACGAGCAGTACTTC
TRBD1	TRBV5-1	TRBJ1-1	NA	CASSSGPGGSEAFF	TGCGCCAGCAGCTCCGGTCCAGGGGGATCTGAAGCTTTCTTT
TRBD1	TRBV6-2/TRBV6-3	TRBJ2-1	NA	CASSYSGQGPNEQFF	TGTGCCAGCAGTTACTCAGGACAGGGCCCGAATGAGCAGTTCTTC
NA	TRBV7-7	TRBJ1-4	NA	CASSSGENEKLFF	TGTGCTAGCAGCTCCGGGGAGAATGAAAAACTGTTTTTT
TRBD2	TRBV4-1	TRBJ2-5	NA	CASSLGPAGGQETQYF	TGCGCCAGCAGCCTCGGCCCAGCGGGGGGCCAAGAGACCCAGTACTTC
NA	TRBV10-3	TRBJ1-1	NA	CAITRRENDEAFF	TGTGCCATCACCCGAAGAGAGAACGATGAAGCTTTCTTT
NA	TRBV3-1/TRBV3-2	TRBJ2-5	once	CASSQTRAGETQYF	TGTGCCAGCAGCCAGACTAGGGCGGGTGAGACCCAGTACTTC
NA	TRBV18	TRBJ1-3	NA	CASSPIAGKGLSGNTIYF	TGTGCCAGCTCACCAATCGCAGGGAAGGGTCTCTCTGGAAACACCATATATTTT
NA	TRBV15	TRBJ1-5	NA	CATSRDVGTRERPQHF	TGTGCCACCAGCAGAGATGTAGGGACTCGGGAGCGGCCCCAGCATTTT
NA	TRBV24-1	TRBJ2-3	once	CAKIRWGGVTDTQYF	TGTGCCAAGATCAGGTGGGGAGGCGTTACAGATACGCAGTATTTT
NA	TRBV7-8	TRBJ1-1	NA	CASSLTGMNTEAFF	TGTGCCAGCAGCTTAACCGGCATGAACACTGAAGCTTTCTTT
NA	TRBV5-1	TRBJ1-1	NA	CASSPGTGNTEAFF	TGCGCCAGCAGCCCTGGGACGGGGAACACTGAAGCTTTCTTT
TRBD2	TRBV5-4	TRBJ2-7	NA	CASSLSSGSYEQYF	TGTGCCAGCAGCCTATCTAGCGGGAGTTACGAGCAGTACTTC
NA	TRBV6-5	TRBJ1-3	NA	CASSYLPGAGNTIYF	TGTGCCAGCAGTTACCTTCCGGGGGCTGGAAACACCATATATTTT
TRBD2	TRBV7-8	TRBJ2-5	once	CASSPGALAGGGETQYF	TGTGCCAGCAGCCCAGGTGCCTTAGCGGGAGGAGGTGAGACCCAGTACTTC
NA	TRBV6-5	TRBJ2-7	NA	CASTRDNLGEQYF	TGTGCCAGCACTCGGGACAACCTTGGCGAGCAGTACTTC
NA	TRBV5-1	TRBJ2-2	NA	CASSFMRQNTGELFF	TGCGCCAGCAGCTTTATGAGGCAGAACACCGGGGAGCTGTTTTTT
NA	TRBV6-4	TRBJ2-2	NA	CASSDAGVDTGELFF	TGTGCCAGCAGTGACGCTGGGGTTGACACCGGGGAGCTGTTTTTT
NA	TRBV7-2	TRBJ2-7	NA	CASSLGTVGNEQYF	TGTGCCAGCAGCTTAGGGACGGTCGGTAACGAGCAGTACTTC
NA	TRBV7-2	TRBJ2-2	NA	CASSFVEGTGELFF	TGTGCCAGCAGCTTTGTGGAGGGCACCGGGGAGCTGTTTTTT
NA	TRBV11-2	TRBJ1-3	NA	CASRPIRSPTSGNTIYF	TGTGCCAGCAGACCCATCCGGTCCCCCACCTCTGGAAACACCATATATTTT
NA	TRBV5-6	TRBJ1-4	NA	CASSLVGDDEKLFF	TGTGCCAGCAGCTTAGTAGGGGATGATGAAAAACTGTTTTTT
NA	TRBV6-6	TRBJ2-7	NA	CASSRPRDTASYEQYF	TGTGCCAGCAGTCGACCCCGGGACACCGCGTCCTACGAGCAGTACTTC
NA	TRBV6-5	TRBJ1-1	NA	CASSKPTGINTEAFF	TGTGCCAGCAGCAAACCCACAGGGATAAACACTGAAGCTTTCTTT
NA	TRBV10-1	TRBJ2-1	NA	CASSEAADWYGDNEQFF	TGCGCCAGCAGTGAGGCAGCGGATTGGTACGGTGACAATGAGCAGTTCTTC
TRBD1	TRBV7-2	TRBJ2-1	NA	CASSFWDRGLGEQFF	TGTGCCAGCAGCTTTTGGGACAGGGGTTTGGGTGAGCAGTTCTTC
NA	TRBV19	TRBJ1-1	NA	CASSFGRVPLGTLNTEAFF	TGTGCCAGTAGTTTCGGACGGGTCCCCCTGGGCACCTTGAACACTGAAGCTTTCTTT
NA	TRBV6-5	TRBJ2-2	NA	CASSSKGLNTGELFF	TGTGCCAGCAGCAGCAAGGGGTTGAACACCGGGGAGCTGTTTTTT